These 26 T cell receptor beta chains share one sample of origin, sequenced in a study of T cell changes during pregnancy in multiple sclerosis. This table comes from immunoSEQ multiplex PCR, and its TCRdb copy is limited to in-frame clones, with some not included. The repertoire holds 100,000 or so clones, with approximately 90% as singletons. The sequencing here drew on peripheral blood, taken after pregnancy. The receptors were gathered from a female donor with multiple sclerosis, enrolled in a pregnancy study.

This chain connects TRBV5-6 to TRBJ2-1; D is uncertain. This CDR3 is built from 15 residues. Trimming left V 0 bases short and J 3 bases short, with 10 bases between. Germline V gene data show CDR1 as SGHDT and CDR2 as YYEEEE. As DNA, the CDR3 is TGTGCCAGCAGCTTGGGGCAGAAGTACTACAATGAGCAGTTCTTC. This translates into CASSLGQKYYNEQFF.

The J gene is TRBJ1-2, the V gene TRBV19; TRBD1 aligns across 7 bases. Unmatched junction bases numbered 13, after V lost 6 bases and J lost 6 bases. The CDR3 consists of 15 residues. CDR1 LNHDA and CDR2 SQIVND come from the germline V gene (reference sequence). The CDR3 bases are TGTGCCAGTAGGACCTACGGGACAGCTCTCGATGGCTACACCTTC. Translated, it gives CASRTYGTALDGYTF. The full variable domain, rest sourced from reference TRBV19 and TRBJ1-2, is DGGITQSPKYLFRKEGQNVTLSCEQNLNHDAMYWYRQDPGQGLRLIYYSQIVNDFQKGDIAEGYSVSREKKESFPLTVTSAQKNPTAFYLCASRTYGTALDGYTFGSGTRLTVV.

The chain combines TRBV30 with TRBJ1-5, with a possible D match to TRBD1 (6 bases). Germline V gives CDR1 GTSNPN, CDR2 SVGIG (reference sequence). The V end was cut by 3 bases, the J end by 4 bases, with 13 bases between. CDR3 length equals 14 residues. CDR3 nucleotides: TGTGCCTGGAGCCAGGACAGTCAAAATCAGCCCCAGCATTTT. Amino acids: CAWSQDSQNQPQHF.

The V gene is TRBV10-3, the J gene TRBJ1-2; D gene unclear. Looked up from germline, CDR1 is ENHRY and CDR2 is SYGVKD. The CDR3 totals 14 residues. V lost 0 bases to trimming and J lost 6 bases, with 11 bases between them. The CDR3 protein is CAISESVEGDGYTF. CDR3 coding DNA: TGTGCCATCAGTGAGTCGGTAGAGGGAGATGGCTACACCTTC.

The CDR3 loop is CASSPGLAGGDRTDTQYF. Here the CDR3 DNA reads TGCGCCAGCAGCCCCGGACTAGCGGGGGGCGACCGCACAGATACGCAGTATTTT. The chain uses TRBV5-1 and TRBJ2-3; 14 bases are a match to TRBD2. CDR3 length: 18 amino acids. Germline values: CDR1 SGHRS, CDR2 YFSETQ. The V segment lost 4 bases and the J segment 1 base; nucleotides outside the gene matches: 8.

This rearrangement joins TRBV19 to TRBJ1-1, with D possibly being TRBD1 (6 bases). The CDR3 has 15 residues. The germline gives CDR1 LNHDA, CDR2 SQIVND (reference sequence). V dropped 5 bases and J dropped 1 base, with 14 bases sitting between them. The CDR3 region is CASSPRQDANTEAFF. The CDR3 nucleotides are TGTGCCAGTAGTCCGAGACAGGATGCGAACACTGAAGCTTTCTTT.

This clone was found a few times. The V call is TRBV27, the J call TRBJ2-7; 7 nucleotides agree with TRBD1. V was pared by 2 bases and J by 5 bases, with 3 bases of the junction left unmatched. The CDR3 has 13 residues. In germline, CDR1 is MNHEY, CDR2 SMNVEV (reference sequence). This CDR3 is CASSLNRGHEQYF. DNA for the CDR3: TGTGCCAGCAGTTTAAACAGGGGCCACGAGCAGTACTTC.

The DNA of the CDR3 is TGCAGCGTTGTGGGCAGAACCTTTCAAGAGACCCAGTACTTC. Amino acids: CSVVGRTFQETQYF. The gene calls are TRBV29-1 and TRBJ2-5; no clear D gene. V lost 4 bases, J lost 2 bases, and 14 bases lay in between. Germline CDR1 SQVTM, CDR2 ANQGSEA. The CDR3 is made up of 14 amino acids.

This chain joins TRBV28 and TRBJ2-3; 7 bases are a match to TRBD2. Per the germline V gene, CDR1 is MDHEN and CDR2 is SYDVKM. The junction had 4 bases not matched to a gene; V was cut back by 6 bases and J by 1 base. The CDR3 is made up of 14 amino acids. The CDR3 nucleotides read TGTGCCAGCAGAGAGGGAGGGCGCACAGATACGCAGTATTTT. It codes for CASREGGRTDTQYF.

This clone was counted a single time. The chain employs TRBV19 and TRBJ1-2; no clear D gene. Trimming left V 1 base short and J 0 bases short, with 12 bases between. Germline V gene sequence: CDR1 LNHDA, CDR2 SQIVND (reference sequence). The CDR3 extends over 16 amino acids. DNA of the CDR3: TGTGCCAGTAGTATAGGCCGCCGGGAAACTAACTATGGCTACACCTTC. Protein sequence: CASSIGRRETNYGYTF.

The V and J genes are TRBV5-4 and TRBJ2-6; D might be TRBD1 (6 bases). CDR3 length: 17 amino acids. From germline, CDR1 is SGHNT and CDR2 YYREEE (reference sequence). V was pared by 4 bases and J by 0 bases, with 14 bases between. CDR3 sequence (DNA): TGTGCCAGCAGCCACTTCCAGGGGCACTCTGGGGCCAACGTCCTGACTTTC. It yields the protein CASSHFQGHSGANVLTF.

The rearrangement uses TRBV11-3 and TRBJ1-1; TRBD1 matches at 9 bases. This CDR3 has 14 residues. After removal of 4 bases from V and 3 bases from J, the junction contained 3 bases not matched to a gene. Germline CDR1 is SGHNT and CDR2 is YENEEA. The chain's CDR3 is CASSWTGVDTEAFF. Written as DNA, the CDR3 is TGTGCCAGCAGCTGGACAGGGGTCGACACTGAAGCTTTCTTT.

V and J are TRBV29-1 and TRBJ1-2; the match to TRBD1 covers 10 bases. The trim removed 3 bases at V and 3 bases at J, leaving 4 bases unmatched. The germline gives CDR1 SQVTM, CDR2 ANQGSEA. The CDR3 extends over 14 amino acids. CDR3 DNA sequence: TGCAGCGTTGAGGGGGGGACAGGGGACTATGGCTACACCTTC. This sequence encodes CSVEGGTGDYGYTF. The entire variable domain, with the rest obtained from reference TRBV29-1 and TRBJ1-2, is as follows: SAVISQKPSRDICQRGTSLTIQCQVDSQVTMMFWYRQQPGQSLTLIATANQGSEATYESGFVIDKFPISRPNLTFSTLTVSNMSPEDSSIYLCSVEGGTGDYGYTFGSGTRLTVV.

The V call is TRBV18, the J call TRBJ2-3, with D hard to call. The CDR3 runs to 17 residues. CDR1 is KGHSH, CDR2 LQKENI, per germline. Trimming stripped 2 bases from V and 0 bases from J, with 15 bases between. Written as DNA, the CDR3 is TGTGCCAGCTCACCATTTTCGGTAGCAACTAGCACAGATACGCAGTATTTT. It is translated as CASSPFSVATSTDTQYF.

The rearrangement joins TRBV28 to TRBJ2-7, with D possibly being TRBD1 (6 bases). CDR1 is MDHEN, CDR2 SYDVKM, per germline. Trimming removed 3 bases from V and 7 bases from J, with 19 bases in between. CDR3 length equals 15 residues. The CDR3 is CASSFGTAGAREQYF. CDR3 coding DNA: TGTGCCAGCAGTTTTGGGACGGCAGGGGCGAGGGAGCAGTACTTC.

In DNA form, the CDR3 reads TGTGCCAGCAGCGTCACCTCCGGTGGAAAACTGTTTTTT. Its protein product is CASSVTSGGKLFF. The gene calls are TRBV9 and TRBJ1-4; D gene unclear. Trimming removed 2 bases at V and 10 bases at J, with 12 bases between. The CDR3 contains 13 residues. CDR1 is SGDLS and CDR2 is YYNGEE in the germline V gene.

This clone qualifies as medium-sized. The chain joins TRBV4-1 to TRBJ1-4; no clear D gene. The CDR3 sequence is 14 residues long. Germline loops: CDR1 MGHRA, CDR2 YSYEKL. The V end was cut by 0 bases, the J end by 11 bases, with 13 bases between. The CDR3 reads CASSQEPGTNKLFF. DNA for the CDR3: TGCGCCAGCAGCCAAGAACCAGGCACAAACAAACTGTTTTTT.

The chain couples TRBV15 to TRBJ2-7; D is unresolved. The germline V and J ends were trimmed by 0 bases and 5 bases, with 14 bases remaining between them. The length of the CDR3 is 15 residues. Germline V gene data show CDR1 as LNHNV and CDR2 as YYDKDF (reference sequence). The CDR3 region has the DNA TGTGCCACCAGCAGAGATGCGGCCCTCGGAGACGAGCAGTACTTC. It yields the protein CATSRDAALGDEQYF.

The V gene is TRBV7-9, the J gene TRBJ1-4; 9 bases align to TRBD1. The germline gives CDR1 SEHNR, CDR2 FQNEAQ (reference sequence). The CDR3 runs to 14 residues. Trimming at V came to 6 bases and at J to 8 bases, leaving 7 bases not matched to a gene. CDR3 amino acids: CASSFDRGAEKLFF. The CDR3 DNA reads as TGTGCCAGCAGTTTCGACAGGGGGGCCGAAAAACTGTTTTTT.

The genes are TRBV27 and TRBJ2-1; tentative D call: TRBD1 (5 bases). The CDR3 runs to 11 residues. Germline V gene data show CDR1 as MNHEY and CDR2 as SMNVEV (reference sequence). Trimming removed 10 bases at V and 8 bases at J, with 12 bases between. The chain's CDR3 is CATRRGDEQFF. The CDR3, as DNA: TGTGCCACCAGAAGGGGTGATGAGCAGTTCTTC.

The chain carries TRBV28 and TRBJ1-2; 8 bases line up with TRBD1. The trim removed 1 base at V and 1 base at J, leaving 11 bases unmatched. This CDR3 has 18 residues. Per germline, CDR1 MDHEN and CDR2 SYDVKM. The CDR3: CASSLSPRGRILNYGYTF. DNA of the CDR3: TGTGCCAGCAGTTTATCGCCCAGGGGGCGTATCCTTAACTATGGCTACACCTTC.

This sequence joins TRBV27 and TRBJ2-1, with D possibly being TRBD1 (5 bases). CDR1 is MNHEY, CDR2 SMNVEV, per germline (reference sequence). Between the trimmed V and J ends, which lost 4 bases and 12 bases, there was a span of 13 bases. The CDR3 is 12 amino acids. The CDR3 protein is CASSYVLGVQFF. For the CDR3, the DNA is TGTGCCAGCAGTTACGTTTTAGGGGTGCAGTTCTTC.

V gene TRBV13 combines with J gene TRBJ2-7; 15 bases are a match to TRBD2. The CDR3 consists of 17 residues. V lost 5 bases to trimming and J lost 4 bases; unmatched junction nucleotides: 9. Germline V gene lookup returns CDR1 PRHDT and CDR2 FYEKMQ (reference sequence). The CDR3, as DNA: TGTGCCAGCAGCCTATGGACTAGCGGGGGGGAGCGGTACGAGCAGTACTTC. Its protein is CASSLWTSGGERYEQYF.

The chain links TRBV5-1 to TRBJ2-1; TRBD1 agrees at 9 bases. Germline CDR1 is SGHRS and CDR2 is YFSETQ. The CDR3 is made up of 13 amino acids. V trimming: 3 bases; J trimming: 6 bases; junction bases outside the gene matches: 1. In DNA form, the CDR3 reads TGCGCCAGCAGCTCGGACAGGGGCAATGAGCAGTTCTTC. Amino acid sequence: CASSSDRGNEQFF.

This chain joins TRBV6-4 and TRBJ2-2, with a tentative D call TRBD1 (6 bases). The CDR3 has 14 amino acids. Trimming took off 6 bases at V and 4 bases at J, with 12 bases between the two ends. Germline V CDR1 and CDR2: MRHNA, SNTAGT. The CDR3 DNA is TGTGCCAGCAGAAGGACAGTTAGCACCGGGGAGCTGTTTTTT. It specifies CASRRTVSTGELFF.

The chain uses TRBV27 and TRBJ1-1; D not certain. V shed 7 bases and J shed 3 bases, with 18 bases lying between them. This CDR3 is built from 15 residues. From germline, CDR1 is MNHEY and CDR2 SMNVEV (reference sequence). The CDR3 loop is CASKIEADRDTEAFF. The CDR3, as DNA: TGTGCCAGCAAAATAGAGGCCGACCGGGACACTGAAGCTTTCTTT.